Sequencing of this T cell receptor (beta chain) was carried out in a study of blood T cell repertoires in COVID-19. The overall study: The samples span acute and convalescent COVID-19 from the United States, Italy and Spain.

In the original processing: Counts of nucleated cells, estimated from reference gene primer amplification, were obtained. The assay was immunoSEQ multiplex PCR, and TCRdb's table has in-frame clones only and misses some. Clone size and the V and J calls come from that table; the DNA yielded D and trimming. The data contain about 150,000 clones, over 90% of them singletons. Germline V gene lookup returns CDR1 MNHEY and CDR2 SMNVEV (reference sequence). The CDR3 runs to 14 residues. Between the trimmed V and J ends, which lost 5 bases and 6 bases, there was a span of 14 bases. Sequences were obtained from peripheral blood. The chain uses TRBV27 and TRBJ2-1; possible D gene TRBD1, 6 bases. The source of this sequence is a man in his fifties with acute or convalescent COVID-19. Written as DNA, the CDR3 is TGTGCCAGCAGTCTGGGGGACACGCGCAATGAGCAGTTCTTC. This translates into CASSLGDTRNEQFF.